Each of the 23 T cell receptor beta chains below was sequenced from the same sample in a study of blood T cell repertoires in COVID-19. Libraries were prepared by immunoSEQ multiplex PCR; TCRdb keeps only in-frame clonotypes and omits some of them. The table includes 140,000 or so clones, about four fifths detected once. The sequencing sample was made of PBMCs or T cells enriched from blood (not recorded which). These receptors all come from a man between 45 and 60 years old who had recovered from COVID-19.

The chain couples TRBV15 to TRBJ2-3; 9 nucleotides agree with TRBD1. This CDR3 comprises 15 residues. The V gene's germline CDR1 is LNHNV and CDR2 YYDKDF (reference sequence). Germline trimming cut 4 bases from V and 1 base from J; bases unmatched to any gene: 3. The CDR3 sequence: CATSTRTGGTDTQYF. In DNA, the CDR3 is TGTGCCACCAGCACCCGGACAGGGGGCACAGATACGCAGTATTTT.

This clone was counted only a few times. The chain's CDR3 is CASSQVREDTQYF. The CDR3 coding sequence is TGCGCCAGCAGCCAAGTGAGGGAAGATACGCAGTATTTT. J is TRBJ2-3 and V is TRBV4-1; maybe TRBD2 (5 bases). Germline lookup yields CDR1 MGHRA and CDR2 YSYEKL. V lost 1 base and J 5 bases, leaving 7 bases between the germline ends. This CDR3 has 13 amino acids.

The V and J genes are TRBV10-3 and TRBJ1-1; TRBD1 agrees at 12 bases. CDR3 length equals 14 residues. Trimming cost V 2 bases and J 10 bases; bases outside gene matches: 5. Germline V gene sequence: CDR1 ENHRY, CDR2 SYGVKD. CDR3 coding DNA: TGTGCCATCAGTGAGGGGGGGACAGGGGGCCCAGCTTTCTTT. Translating it yields CAISEGGTGGPAFF.

This clone was recorded many times. The V gene is TRBV5-4, the J gene TRBJ2-7; D remains unclear. Deletions cut 0 bases from V and 6 bases from J, with 13 bases between. The CDR3 sequence is 14 residues long. Per germline, CDR1 SGHNT and CDR2 YYREEE (reference sequence). The CDR3 loop reads CASSLERQQAEQYF. The CDR3 bases are TGTGCCAGCAGCTTGGAACGGCAGCAGGCCGAGCAGTACTTC.

The chain employs TRBV2 and TRBJ2-7; 9 bases map to TRBD1. CDR1 is SNHLY and CDR2 is FYNNEI in the germline V gene. The trim removed 6 bases at V and 1 base at J, leaving 7 bases unmatched. The CDR3 loop spans 15 amino acids. CDR3 sequence reads: CASRKDRGESYEQYF. The CDR3 bases are TGTGCCAGCAGAAAAGACAGGGGGGAATCCTACGAGCAGTACTTC.

The CDR3 DNA is TGTGCCAGCAGTCTACTGGGGAGGGGCATGAACACTGAAGCTTTCTTT. Translated: CASSLLGRGMNTEAFF. The gene calls are TRBV2 and TRBJ1-1, with a tentative D call TRBD1 (5 bases). The length of the CDR3 is 16 residues. Trimming stripped 5 bases from V and 0 bases from J, with 16 bases between. Per the germline V gene, CDR1 is SNHLY and CDR2 is FYNNEI.

The chain links TRBV15 to TRBJ2-5; 11 bases align to TRBD2. The CDR3 sequence is 17 residues long. The germline V gene encodes CDR1 LNHNV and CDR2 YYDKDF (reference sequence). With 0 bases clipped from V and 5 bases from J, the junction kept 8 bases outside the gene matches. The CDR3 DNA sequence: TGTGCCACCAGCAGAGATCAGCTAGCGGGGGGCAGGGAGACCCAGTACTTC. It encodes CATSRDQLAGGRETQYF.

This chain uses TRBV15 with TRBJ2-3; the match to TRBD2 covers 9 bases. V lost 0 bases and J lost 3; bases outside the gene matches: 7. This CDR3 region has 17 residues. The germline CDR1 and CDR2 sequences are LNHNV and YYDKDF (reference sequence). This CDR3 is CATSRDSASGVTDTQYF. CDR3 DNA: TGTGCCACCAGCAGAGATTCAGCTAGCGGGGTGACAGATACGCAGTATTTT.

Turning to this clone: Other DNA sequences within the sample encode an identical CDR3. The chain has TRBV30 and TRBJ1-2; 7 bases align to TRBD1. The CDR3 extends over 13 amino acids. J was trimmed by 4 bases and V by 0 bases; bases with no gene match: 2. The germline CDR1 and CDR2 sequences are GTSNPN and SVGIG (reference sequence). The CDR3 is CAWSVQGSYGYTF. CDR3 nucleotides: TGTGCCTGGAGTGTACAGGGGTCCTATGGCTACACCTTC.

The chain uses TRBV7-6 and TRBJ1-2, with D perhaps matching TRBD1 (6 bases). Germline CDR1 SGHVS, CDR2 FNYEAQ. There are 13 residues in the CDR3. V lost 2 bases, J lost 6 bases, and 10 bases lay in between. CDR3 amino acids: CASSLWGLNGYTF. CDR3 DNA: TGTGCCAGCAGCTTATGGGGGCTTAATGGCTACACCTTC.

The chain links TRBV19 to TRBJ1-4, with D possibly being TRBD1 (5 bases). The ends were cut back, 4 bases at V and 2 bases at J, with 17 bases in the middle. This CDR3 has 17 residues. Germline CDR1 reads LNHDA; CDR2 reads SQIVND (reference sequence). As DNA, the CDR3 is TGTGCCAGTAGTAAAAGGGGTGGTATGCAGACTAATGAAAAACTGTTTTTT. As protein: CASSKRGGMQTNEKLFF.

The chain has TRBV18 and TRBJ1-4; D perhaps matches TRBD1 (6 bases). The ends were cut back, 3 bases at V and 5 bases at J, with 10 bases in the middle. CDR1 and CDR2 from the germline V gene are KGHSH and LQKENI. The CDR3 has 14 residues. The CDR3 bases are TGTGCCAGCTCACCTTGGCAGGGGAATGAAAAACTGTTTTTT. Translating it yields CASSPWQGNEKLFF.

This clone was seen a handful of times. This chain uses TRBV5-1 with TRBJ2-2; D gene uncertain. The V gene lost 0 bases and the J gene lost 1 base, with 4 bases spanning the gap. The germline V gene encodes CDR1 SGHRS and CDR2 YFSETQ. The CDR3 is made up of 14 amino acids. DNA of the CDR3: TGCGCCAGCAGCTTGGGACAGAACACCGGGGAGCTGTTTTTT. It codes for CASSLGQNTGELFF.

V usage is TRBV9 and J usage is TRBJ1-4; possibly TRBD1 for D (6 bases). This CDR3 spans 13 amino acids. Trimming cost V 4 bases and J 4 bases, with 8 bases left between them. Germline assignment: CDR1 SGDLS and CDR2 YYNGEE. CDR3 nucleotides: TGTGCCAGCAGCCCAGGGGTTAATGAAAAACTGTTTTTT. Protein: CASSPGVNEKLFF.

The chain is built from TRBV5-6 and TRBJ1-1, with 9 bases aligning to TRBD1. CDR1 is SGHDT and CDR2 is YYEEEE in the germline V gene. CDR3 length equals 15 residues. With V trimmed by 3 bases and J by 3 bases, 6 bases remained unmatched. The CDR3 protein is CASSSRTGVDTEAFF. CDR3 coding DNA: TGTGCCAGCAGCTCTCGGACAGGGGTGGACACTGAAGCTTTCTTT.

The chain links TRBV28 to TRBJ2-2; TRBD2 is a possible D gene (7 bases). The length of the CDR3 is 16 residues. CDR1 and CDR2 from the germline V gene are MDHEN and SYDVKM. Trimming shortened V by 10 bases and J by 4 bases, and 22 bases separated the two germline ends. The CDR3 is CAIRRGGGSSTGELFF. CDR3 coding DNA: TGTGCCATCAGGAGGGGGGGAGGTAGTAGCACCGGGGAGCTGTTTTTT. The whole variable domain, filled in from reference TRBV28 and TRBJ2-2, reads DVKVTQSSRYLVKRTGEKVFLECVQDMDHENMFWYRQDPGLGLRLIYFSYDVKMKEKGDIPEGYSVSREKKERFSLILESASTNQTSMYLCAIRRGGGSSTGELFFGEGSRLTVL.

This clone was found a few times. The chain couples TRBV29-1 to TRBJ2-7; 8 bases are shared with TRBD1. With V trimmed by 5 bases and J by 1 base, 10 bases remained unmatched. Per the germline V gene, CDR1 is SQVTM and CDR2 is ANQGSEA. The CDR3 runs 15 residues. The CDR3: CSVLGARDRSYEQYF. The CDR3 DNA reads as TGCAGCGTTTTAGGTGCCAGGGACAGGTCCTACGAGCAGTACTTC.

The chain couples TRBV24-1 to TRBJ2-1; maybe TRBD2 (6 bases). The CDR3 extends over 16 amino acids. Germline values: CDR1 KGHDR, CDR2 SFDVKD. V was trimmed by 2 bases and J by 8 bases, leaving 18 bases between them. CDR3 DNA: TGTGCCACCAGTGATTCTCGTCTCGGAGGGGTGCATGAGCAGTTCTTC. It is translated as CATSDSRLGGVHEQFF.

This sequence joins TRBV5-4 and TRBJ2-7, with 11 nucleotides matching TRBD2. Germline V gene data show CDR1 as SGHNT and CDR2 as YYREEE (reference sequence). After removal of 1 base from V and 5 bases from J, the junction contained 5 bases not matched to a gene. The CDR3 is 15 amino acids. CDR3 sequence reads: CASSLRSSGGNEQYF. CDR3 nucleotide sequence: TGTGCCAGCAGCTTGCGGTCTAGCGGGGGGAACGAGCAGTACTTC.

This clone occurred once. V usage is TRBV5-1 and J usage is TRBJ1-3, with D tentatively TRBD1 (6 bases). The germline V gene has CDR1 SGHRS and CDR2 YFSETQ. Trimming cost V 0 bases and J 4 bases, with 8 bases left between them. CDR3 size: 14 residues. This CDR3 is CASSLDRAGNTIYF. In DNA, the CDR3 is TGCGCCAGCAGCTTGGACAGGGCCGGAAACACCATATATTTT.

V gene TRBV6-4 combines with J gene TRBJ1-3, with D tentatively TRBD1 (5 bases). V was pared by 2 bases and J by 4 bases, with 18 bases between. This CDR3 is 17 amino acids long. CDR1 is MRHNA, CDR2 SNTAGT, per germline. The CDR3: CASSDLSGGVKGNTIYF. CDR3 in DNA: TGTGCCAGCAGTGACCTAAGTGGGGGGGTGAAAGGAAACACCATATATTTT.

This clone turned up a few times. The rearrangement joins TRBV6-5 to TRBJ1-2, with TRBD1 identical over 7 bases. Germline V gives CDR1 MNHEY, CDR2 SVGAGI. V was clipped by 7 bases and J by 2 bases; unmatched bases: 7. The CDR3 runs 14 residues. CDR3 region: CASTQDRQNYGYTF. DNA of the CDR3: TGTGCCAGCACACAGGACAGGCAAAACTATGGCTACACCTTC.

The table lists this clone with a few counts. The chain couples TRBV29-1 to TRBJ2-2; 7 positions match TRBD2. The germline V gene has CDR1 SQVTM and CDR2 ANQGSEA. The CDR3 sequence is 14 residues long. Losses at the gene ends were 2 bases for V and 1 base for J; bases not matched to a gene: 1. The CDR3, as DNA: TGCAGCGTTGAACGGGGGGTGAACACCGGGGAGCTGTTTTTT. Translating gives CSVERGVNTGELFF.